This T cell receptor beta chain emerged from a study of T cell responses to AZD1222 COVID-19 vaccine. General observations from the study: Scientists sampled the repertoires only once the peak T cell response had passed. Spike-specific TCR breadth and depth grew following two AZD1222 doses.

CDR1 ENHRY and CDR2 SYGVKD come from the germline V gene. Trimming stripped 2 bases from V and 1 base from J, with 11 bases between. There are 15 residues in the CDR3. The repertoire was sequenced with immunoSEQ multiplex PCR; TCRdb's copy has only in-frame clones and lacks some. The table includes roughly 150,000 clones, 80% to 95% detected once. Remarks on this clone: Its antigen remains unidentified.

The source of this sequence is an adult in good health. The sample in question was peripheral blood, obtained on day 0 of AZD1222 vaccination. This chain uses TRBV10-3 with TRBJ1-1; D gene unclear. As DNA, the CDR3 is TGTGCCATCAGTGAGCCCACCCACGGGAACACTGAAGCTTTCTTT. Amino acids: CAISEPTHGNTEAFF.